This record covers a single TCR beta chain. Its specificity is not known. Profiling relied on immunoSEQ multiplex PCR, and the TCRdb table lists in-frame clones only, not all of them. The sample shows roughly 130,000 clones, 70% to 90% of them seen only once. This CDR3 is 13 amino acids long. Germline V lookup: CDR1 LNHNV, CDR2 YYDKDF (reference sequence). Trimming left V 1 base short and J 4 bases short, with 5 bases between. Time point given: blood 2 weeks post-SBRT. As for treatment: 15 Gy SBRT to primary tumor, nephrectomy 4 weeks later. Serial blood draws occurred at baseline and 2 and 4 weeks post-SBRT. Clear cell pathology was present in this patient's renal cell carcinoma. The data were obtained in a study of radiation and T cells in renal cell carcinoma. Findings and caveats of the study: In blood, top tumor clones expanded by 2 weeks, shrinking by 4.

The chain uses TRBV15 and TRBJ1-5; D is ambiguous. The source of this sequence is a woman in her seventies with renal cell carcinoma. The sequences come from blood, collected from a patient whose treatment included radiotherapy and nephrectomy. The CDR3 region is CATSRGWNQPQHF. The CDR3 DNA follows: TGTGCCACCAGCAGAGGTTGGAATCAGCCCCAGCATTTT.